The table lists the clone carrying this T cell receptor beta chain with many counts. Its antigen remains unidentified. Germline is not matched at one junction end, which may reflect a read error. Each CDR3 protein is one row after TCRdb ran MiXCR on the RT-PCR reads. This table has about 780,000 distinct CDR3 sequences, about a fifth appearing once. The data were taken from a study of response to subunit inactivated influenza vaccine. The study's findings and limits: It was the authors' suggestion that each seasonal influenza vaccination recruits few new T cells.

The CDR3 covers 13 residues. V and J are TRBV12-3 or TRBV12-4 and TRBJ2-3, with 11 bases fitting TRBD2. The material was PBMCs from blood, obtained more than 4 days after vaccination. This receptor was identified in a man aged 50-60 years who received an inactivated influenza vaccine. The CDR3 nucleotides read TGTGCCAGCAGTTCCTCGGGACTAGCGGACAGGGATTTT. Amino acid sequence: CASSSSGLADRDF.